The 4 T cell receptor beta chains below all came from one sample that was sequenced in a study of identical twins. TCRdb passed the 5' RACE reads through MiXCR, listing each CDR3 protein once. This table holds about 690,000 distinct CDR3 sequences, 6% to 6.5% found once. The sequencing input was naive T cells sorted from blood. These receptors were taken from a man between 18 and 35 years old in good health.

This clonotype was seen repeatedly, ten times or more. J is TRBJ2-7 and V is TRBV5-1; D possibly matches TRBD1 or TRBD2 (5 bases each). V lost 4 bases, J lost 6 bases, and 14 bases lay in between. From germline, CDR1 is SGHRS and CDR2 YFSETQ. This CDR3 is 13 amino acids long. The chain's CDR3 is CASSRDGRGEQYV. The CDR3 DNA reads TGCGCCAGCAGCAGGGACGGTCGGGGCGAGCAGTACGTC.

This clonotype was counted a few times. The CDR3 nucleotides read TGTGCCAGTAGTGTGGCTGACGCGAACACCGGGGAGCTGTTTTTT. Residues: CASSVADANTGELFF. This rearrangement joins TRBV19 to TRBJ2-2; unclear D gene. From germline, CDR1 is LNHDA and CDR2 SQIVND (reference sequence). The CDR3 is 15 amino acids. V was clipped by 5 bases and J by 0 bases, with 10 bases between them.

The chain joins TRBV14 to TRBJ1-4, with D uncertain. CDR3 length equals 15 residues. Trimming stripped 5 bases from V and 4 bases from J, with 14 bases between. Germline loops: CDR1 SGHDN, CDR2 FVKESK. The CDR3 bases are TGTGCCAGCAGCTATAACCGGCGGATTAATGAAAAACTGTTTTTT. It specifies CASSYNRRINEKLFF.

The chain joins TRBV10-3 to TRBJ2-1; TRBD2 matches 8 bases. The CDR3 is made up of 12 amino acids. Per germline, CDR1 ENHRY and CDR2 SYGVKD. Here the CDR3 reads CAIREGNNEQFF. The CDR3 nucleotides read TGTGCAATTCGGGAGGGAAACAATGAGCAGTTCTTC.